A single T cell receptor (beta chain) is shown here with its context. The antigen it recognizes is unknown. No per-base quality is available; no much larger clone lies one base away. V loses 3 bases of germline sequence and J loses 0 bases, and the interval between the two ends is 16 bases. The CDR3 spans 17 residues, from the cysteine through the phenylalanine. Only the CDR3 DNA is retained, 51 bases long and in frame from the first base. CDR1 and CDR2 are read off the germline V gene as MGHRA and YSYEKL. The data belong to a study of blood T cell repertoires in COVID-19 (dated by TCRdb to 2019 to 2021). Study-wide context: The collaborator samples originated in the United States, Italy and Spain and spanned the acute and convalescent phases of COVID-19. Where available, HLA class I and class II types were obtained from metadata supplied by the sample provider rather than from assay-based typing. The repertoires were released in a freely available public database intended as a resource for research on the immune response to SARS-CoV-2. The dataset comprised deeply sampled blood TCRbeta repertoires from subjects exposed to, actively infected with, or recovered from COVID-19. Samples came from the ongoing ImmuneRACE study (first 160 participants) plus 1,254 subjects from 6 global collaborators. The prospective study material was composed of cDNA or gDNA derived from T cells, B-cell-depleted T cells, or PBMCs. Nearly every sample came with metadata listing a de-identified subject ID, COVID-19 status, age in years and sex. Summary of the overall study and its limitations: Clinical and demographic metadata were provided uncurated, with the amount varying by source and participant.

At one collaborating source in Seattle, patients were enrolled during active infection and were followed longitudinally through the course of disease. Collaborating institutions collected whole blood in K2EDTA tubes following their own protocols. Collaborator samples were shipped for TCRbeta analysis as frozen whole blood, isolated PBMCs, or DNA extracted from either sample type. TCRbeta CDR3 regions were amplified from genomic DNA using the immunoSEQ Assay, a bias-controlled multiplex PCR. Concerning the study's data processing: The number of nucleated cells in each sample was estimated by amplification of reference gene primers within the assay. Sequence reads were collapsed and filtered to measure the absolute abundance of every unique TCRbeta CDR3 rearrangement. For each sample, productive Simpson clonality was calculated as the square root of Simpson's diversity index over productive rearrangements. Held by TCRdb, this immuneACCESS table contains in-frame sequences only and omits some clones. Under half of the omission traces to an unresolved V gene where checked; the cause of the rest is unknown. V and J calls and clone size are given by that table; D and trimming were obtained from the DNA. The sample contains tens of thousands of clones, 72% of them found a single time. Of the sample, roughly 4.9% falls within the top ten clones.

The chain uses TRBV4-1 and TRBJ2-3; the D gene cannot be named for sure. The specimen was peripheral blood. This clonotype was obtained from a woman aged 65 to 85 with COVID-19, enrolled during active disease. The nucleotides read TGCGCCAGCAGCCAGGAGCCGGCCGGCCCCAGCACAGATACGCAGTATTTT. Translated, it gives CASSQEPAGPSTDTQYF.